This entry describes one T cell receptor (beta chain). Its antigen is still unknown. This specimen belongs to a study of cytomegalovirus exposure and HLA in healthy donors. The study ran its PCR with 60 Vbeta and 13 Jbeta primers. Sequencing used immunoSEQ multiplex PCR; TCRdb keeps in-frame clones, though not all of them. The table records roughly 160,000 clones, roughly four fifths of them present only once. The CDR3 sequence is 15 residues long. Germline assignment: CDR1 MNHEY and CDR2 SMNVEV (reference sequence). Study-level points and caveats: A likely sequencing artifact accounted for one observed cluster of highly shared sequence variants. Many donors carried some public TCRs, although rarity characterized most TCR sequences.

Specimen: PBMCs. The V call is TRBV27, the J call TRBJ2-5; D may be TRBD2 (6 bases). TRBJ2-7 explains the end of the DNA better; the J call may be wrong. The origin of this receptor is a man between 40 and 49 years old in good health and CMV-seronegative. Written as DNA, the CDR3 is TGTGCCAGCAGTTCCCCAACTAGCCTCACGACCGAGCAGTACTTC. It encodes CASSSPTSLTTEQYF.